This entry lists 31 T cell receptor beta chains sequenced from one sample in a study of OX40 agonist ivuxolimab in advanced cancers. Library method: the immunoSEQ multiplex PCR assay. TCRdb limited this immuneACCESS table to in-frame rearrangements with V and J called. A share of clones is missing; checked studies link under half to unresolved V genes, and the rest is unexplained. This sample holds fewer than 40,000 clones; approximately 89% were observed only once. 0.92% of the sample lies in the top ten. The sample was CD4+ or CD8+ T cells sorted from blood, taken in a trial of the OX40 agonist ivuxolimab. The receptors come from an adult with an advanced solid tumor such as melanoma, head and neck, liver or kidney cancer.

This rearrangement joins TRBV14 to TRBJ2-1; 11 nucleotides line up with TRBD2. V lost 4 bases and J lost 7; bases outside the gene matches: 3. Germline-derived CDR1 and CDR2 are SGHDN and FVKESK. CDR3 length: 14 residues. CDR3 region: CASSPLAGGNEQFF. As DNA, the CDR3 is TGTGCCAGCAGCCCATTAGCGGGAGGGAATGAGCAGTTCTTC.

Only one count was recorded for this clone. This chain links TRBV2 with TRBJ1-1; tentative D call: TRBD1 (6 bases). The CDR3 covers 13 residues. The germline CDR1 and CDR2 sequences are SNHLY and FYNNEI. The germline V and J ends were trimmed by 10 bases and 0 bases, with 12 bases remaining between them. The CDR3 coding sequence is TGTGCCACCGGCGAGGGGGTGAACACTGAAGCTTTCTTT. Amino acids: CATGEGVNTEAFF.

V gene TRBV2 combines with J gene TRBJ2-5; D is perhaps TRBD1 (5 bases). Deletions cut 7 bases from V and 0 bases from J, with 9 bases between. The germline gives CDR1 SNHLY, CDR2 FYNNEI. The CDR3 loop spans 13 amino acids. CDR3 sequence reads: CASKGAYQETQYF. CDR3 sequence (DNA): TGTGCCAGCAAAGGGGCGTACCAAGAGACCCAGTACTTC.

The rearrangement joins TRBV7-7 to TRBJ2-1; 13 bases align to TRBD2. CDR1 is SSHAT, CDR2 FNYEAQ, per germline (reference sequence). Trimming removed 5 bases from V and 7 bases from J; junction bases left unmatched: 8. The CDR3 runs to 16 residues. CDR3 DNA: TGTGCCAGCAGCCCCTGGACTAGCGGGAGTAATAATGAGCAGTTCTTC. As protein: CASSPWTSGSNNEQFF.

The rearrangement uses TRBV5-4 and TRBJ2-2; tentative D call: TRBD1 (5 bases). The CDR3 has 14 amino acids. From germline, CDR1 is SGHNT and CDR2 YYREEE (reference sequence). V dropped 0 bases and J dropped 8 bases, with 11 bases sitting between them. The CDR3 loop reads CASSLAGPGGELFF. CDR3 nucleotides: TGTGCCAGCAGCTTGGCAGGGCCAGGAGGGGAGCTGTTTTTT.

The rearrangement uses TRBV5-5 and TRBJ1-1; D is unclear. V was pared by 1 base and J by 6 bases, with 7 bases between. The germline gives CDR1 SGHKS, CDR2 YYEKEE (reference sequence). The CDR3 loop spans 12 amino acids. CDR3 DNA: TGTGCCAGCAGCTTGTTTTCCGCTGAAGCTTTCTTT. Amino acids: CASSLFSAEAFF.

Only one count was recorded for this clone. The genes are TRBV5-1 and TRBJ2-3; 8 nucleotides match TRBD2. CDR1 and CDR2 (germline): SGHRS, YFSETQ. V was clipped by 0 bases and J by 2 bases; unmatched bases: 8. The CDR3 is made up of 17 amino acids. CDR3 loop: CASSLALSGGPTDTQYF. In DNA form, the CDR3 reads TGCGCCAGCAGCTTGGCCCTGAGCGGGGGACCCACAGATACGCAGTATTTT.

The CDR3 nucleotides are TGTGCCAGCAGCCCCCGGGACCGAGGGAACACTGAAGCTTTCTTT. The encoded protein is CASSPRDRGNTEAFF. The chain carries TRBV11-3 and TRBJ1-1; D might be TRBD1 (5 bases). CDR3 length: 15 residues. CDR1 is SGHNT and CDR2 is YENEEA in the germline V gene. V was trimmed by 5 bases and J by 1 base, leaving 14 bases between them.

The DNA for the CDR3 is TGCAGCGTTGGGACAGGAGGGGATAGCAATCAGCCCCAGCATTTT. Translated, it gives CSVGTGGDSNQPQHF. V and J are TRBV29-1 and TRBJ1-5, with 7 bases that match TRBD1. Germline lookup yields CDR1 SQVTM and CDR2 ANQGSEA. The CDR3 covers 15 residues. V lost 4 bases and J lost 0; bases outside the gene matches: 6.

This chain joins TRBV9 and TRBJ2-1; the match to TRBD1 covers 7 bases. The CDR3 is 15 residues long. CDR1 is SGDLS and CDR2 is YYNGEE in the germline V gene. V dropped 4 bases and J dropped 4; count of bases not matched to a gene: 8. The CDR3: CASSRTGDGYNEQFF. The CDR3 DNA sequence: TGTGCCAGCAGCCGAACAGGGGATGGATACAATGAGCAGTTCTTC.

This rearrangement joins TRBV19 to TRBJ1-2, with 10 bases aligning to TRBD1. Germline trimming cut 0 bases from V and 6 bases from J; bases unmatched to any gene: 7. The CDR3 is 16 amino acids. The germline V gene has CDR1 LNHDA and CDR2 SQIVND (reference sequence). Here the CDR3 reads CASSIETGGAKNGYTF. The CDR3 nucleotides are TGTGCCAGTAGTATAGAGACAGGGGGCGCGAAGAATGGCTACACCTTC.

The chain links TRBV19 to TRBJ1-5, with D unclear. This CDR3 spans 13 amino acids. The V end lost 1 base, the J end lost 9 bases, and 10 bases lay between the germline ends. From germline, CDR1 is LNHDA and CDR2 SQIVND (reference sequence). In DNA form, the CDR3 reads TGTGCCAGTAGTATAGTCGAGCTGGGGCCCCAGCATTTT. Amino acids: CASSIVELGPQHF. The variable domain in full, with the rest retrieved from reference TRBV19 and TRBJ1-5, is DGGITQSPKYLFRKEGQNVTLSCEQNLNHDAMYWYRQDPGQGLRLIYYSQIVNDFQKGDIAEGYSVSREKKESFPLTVTSAQKNPTAFYLCASSIVELGPQHFGDGTRLSIL.

The V and J genes are TRBV2 and TRBJ2-5; 10 bases fit TRBD2. The V gene's germline CDR1 is SNHLY and CDR2 FYNNEI. J lost 4 bases, V lost 8 bases, and 4 bases had no gene match. This CDR3 spans 13 amino acids. The CDR3 here is CASQRGGRETQYF. CDR3 in DNA: TGTGCCAGCCAGCGGGGGGGCCGAGAGACCCAGTACTTC.

The chain has TRBV19 and TRBJ2-5, with TRBD1 identical over 7 bases. The J call is in doubt because the DNA end fits TRBJ2-7 better. The length of the CDR3 is 14 residues. CDR1 is LNHDA and CDR2 is SQIVND in the germline V gene (reference sequence). CDR3 in amino acids: CASSTDRATYEQYF. The CDR3 DNA sequence: TGTGCCAGTAGTACTGACAGGGCCACCTACGAGCAGTACTTC.

The CDR3: CATSRGQSWTEAFF. The CDR3 DNA sequence: TGTGCCACCAGCAGAGGACAGTCGTGGACTGAAGCTTTCTTT. The gene calls are TRBV15 and TRBJ1-1; D possibly corresponds to TRBD1 (5 bases). The CDR3 runs to 14 residues. V was pared by 1 base and J by 5 bases, with 11 bases between. The germline CDR1 and CDR2 sequences are LNHNV and YYDKDF (reference sequence).

This clone was observed a single time. The V and J genes are TRBV13 and TRBJ1-6, with a possible D match to TRBD1 (6 bases). Germline V gene data show CDR1 as PRHDT and CDR2 as FYEKMQ (reference sequence). This CDR3 region has 16 residues. V lost 5 bases, J lost 6 bases, and 17 bases lay in between. The CDR3 reads CASSPSPDRGNSPLHF. In nucleotides, the CDR3 is TGTGCCAGCAGCCCCTCTCCGGACAGAGGTAATTCACCCCTCCACTTT.

This rearrangement joins TRBV28 to TRBJ1-1; D is perhaps TRBD1 (6 bases). V dropped 8 bases and J dropped 7 bases, with 23 bases sitting between them. The CDR3 totals 15 residues. Germline V gene sequence: CDR1 MDHEN, CDR2 SYDVKM. DNA of the CDR3: TGTGCCAGCCGCGGGAATTTCCAGGGGATAGGTGAAGCTTTCTTT. Its protein is CASRGNFQGIGEAFF. Using reference TRBV28 and TRBJ1-1 for the parts outside the CDR3, the full variable domain is DVKVTQSSRYLVKRTGEKVFLECVQDMDHENMFWYRQDPGLGLRLIYFSYDVKMKEKGDIPEGYSVSREKKERFSLILESASTNQTSMYLCASRGNFQGIGEAFFGQGTRLTVV.

The rearrangement joins TRBV29-1 to TRBJ2-7; tentatively, D is TRBD1 (5 bases). This CDR3 has 13 residues. Germline values: CDR1 SQVTM, CDR2 ANQGSEA. Trimming removed 5 bases at V and 2 bases at J, with 13 bases between. CDR3 in DNA: TGCAGCGTTACAGACAGTAGTCCCTACGAGCAGTACTTC. This sequence encodes CSVTDSSPYEQYF.

The chain combines TRBV6-5 with TRBJ2-1; a weak D match, TRBD1 (6 bases). Trimming stripped 5 bases from V and 4 bases from J, with 12 bases between. The CDR3 covers 14 residues. The V gene's germline CDR1 is MNHEY and CDR2 SVGAGI. Here the CDR3 reads CASSGGIFYNEQFF. The CDR3 DNA reads TGTGCCAGCAGTGGGGGCATTTTTTACAATGAGCAGTTCTTC.

The chain recombines TRBV19 with TRBJ2-7, with TRBD1 identical over 8 bases. The CDR3 runs 13 residues. In germline, CDR1 is LNHDA, CDR2 SQIVND (reference sequence). J gave up 2 bases and V 5 bases, and 2 bases lay outside the gene matches. The CDR3: CASSRQGTYEQYF. Written as DNA, the CDR3 is TGTGCCAGTAGTCGACAGGGGACCTACGAGCAGTACTTC.

The rearrangement joins TRBV9 to TRBJ2-1; no clear D gene. The CDR3 covers 13 residues. V dropped 4 bases and J dropped 0 bases, with 5 bases sitting between them. CDR1 is SGDLS, CDR2 YYNGEE, per germline. The CDR3 sequence is CASSQSSYNEQFF. CDR3 sequence (DNA): TGTGCCAGCAGCCAGAGCTCCTACAATGAGCAGTTCTTC.

The CDR3: CAWSVQTVQPQHF. In DNA form, the CDR3 reads TGTGCCTGGAGTGTACAAACAGTACAGCCCCAGCATTTT. This chain connects TRBV30 to TRBJ1-5; D gene uncertain. From germline, CDR1 is GTSNPN and CDR2 SVGIG (reference sequence). The CDR3 is 13 residues long. The germline V and J ends were trimmed by 0 bases and 7 bases, with 10 bases remaining between them.

The chain has TRBV7-2 and TRBJ2-2, with TRBD1 matching 8 bases. After removal of 0 bases from V and 3 bases from J, the junction contained 12 bases not matched to a gene. Germline V gives CDR1 SGHTA, CDR2 FQGNSA. CDR3 length: 19 amino acids. This CDR3 reads CASSLALRGTGKYTGELFF. The CDR3 nucleotides are TGTGCCAGCAGCTTAGCGCTAAGGGGGACAGGAAAGTACACCGGGGAGCTGTTTTTT.

The rearrangement links TRBV19 to TRBJ1-1, with TRBD1 matching 7 bases. V shed 6 bases, J shed 2 bases, and the junction held 3 bases outside the gene matches. There are 13 residues in the CDR3. Germline CDR1 is LNHDA and CDR2 is SQIVND (reference sequence). The DNA of the CDR3 is TGTGCCAGTAGGAACAGGGGCAACACTGAAGCTTTCTTT. Protein: CASRNRGNTEAFF. The full variable domain, with the rest looked up from reference TRBV19 and TRBJ1-1, is DGGITQSPKYLFRKEGQNVTLSCEQNLNHDAMYWYRQDPGQGLRLIYYSQIVNDFQKGDIAEGYSVSREKKESFPLTVTSAQKNPTAFYLCASRNRGNTEAFFGQGTRLTVV.

The chain has TRBV27 and TRBJ2-7; tentatively, D is TRBD1 (6 bases). The germline V gene has CDR1 MNHEY and CDR2 SMNVEV (reference sequence). The CDR3 has 14 residues. Trimming pared 0 bases from V and 4 bases from J, leaving 10 bases between. CDR3: CASSLSNRVYEQYF. As DNA, the CDR3 is TGTGCCAGCAGTTTATCGAACAGGGTATACGAGCAGTACTTC.

The J gene is TRBJ2-3, the V gene TRBV27, with D tentatively TRBD2 (7 bases). Germline V gene data show CDR1 as MNHEY and CDR2 as SMNVEV (reference sequence). V was clipped by 4 bases and J by 2 bases, with 13 bases between them. This CDR3 comprises 15 residues. In nucleotides, the CDR3 is TGTGCCAGCAGTTCCCCGGGGGGCCCCACAGATACGCAGTATTTT. Protein sequence: CASSSPGGPTDTQYF.

This clone showed up just once. The chain employs TRBV2 and TRBJ2-7; 7 nucleotides match TRBD1. The germline V gene encodes CDR1 SNHLY and CDR2 FYNNEI. CDR3 length: 15 amino acids. V lost 7 bases to trimming and J lost 2 bases; unmatched junction nucleotides: 11. The CDR3 DNA is TGTGCCAGCACCGTGTCAAGGGGGCTCCCCTACGAGCAGTACTTC. This translates into CASTVSRGLPYEQYF.

The chain carries TRBV5-6 and TRBJ1-3; 11 nucleotides align to TRBD1. J lost 2 bases, V lost 4 bases, and 8 bases had no gene match. The CDR3 totals 17 residues. The germline gives CDR1 SGHDT, CDR2 YYEEEE. Written as DNA, the CDR3 is TGTGCCAGCAGCATCGGACAGGGGGCGGAACCTGGAAACACCATATATTTT. Its translation is CASSIGQGAEPGNTIYF.

The chain employs TRBV11-3 and TRBJ2-3; 7 positions match TRBD1. V gave up 0 bases and J gave up 7 bases; unmatched junction bases: 10. The CDR3 consists of 16 residues. Germline V lookup: CDR1 SGHNT, CDR2 YENEEA. The CDR3 region has the DNA TGTGCCAGCAGCTTAGACCTAGGGCGACAGGGAAATACGCAGTATTTT. It encodes CASSLDLGRQGNTQYF.

The chain links TRBV11-2 to TRBJ2-7; D may be TRBD2 (6 bases). V lost 5 bases and J 7 bases, leaving 9 bases between the germline ends. This CDR3 spans 11 amino acids. Germline CDR1 reads SGHAT; CDR2 reads FQNNGV. CDR3 in amino acids: CASSPGLEQYF. The CDR3 DNA sequence: TGTGCCAGCAGCCCCGGACTAGAGCAGTACTTC.

This chain uses TRBV30 with TRBJ1-4; D is unclear. The CDR3 totals 13 residues. The ends were cut back, 0 bases at V and 5 bases at J, with 7 bases in the middle. The V gene's germline CDR1 is GTSNPN and CDR2 SVGIG (reference sequence). The DNA for the CDR3 is TGTGCCTGGAGTGTACAGTTAAATGAAAAACTGTTTTTT. Encoded protein: CAWSVQLNEKLFF.